The rows below give T cell receptor beta chains drawn from one sample of a study of T cell clones after liver transplantation. Measured with immunoSEQ multiplex PCR; TCRdb has only the in-frame clones, and not every one. In the table there are about 75,000 clones, 84% of which are singletons. The specimen was CD4+ T cells from blood, collected 48 to 50 months after liver transplant. These receptors all stem from a human patient who received a liver transplant. The T cells may partly be graft donor cells. The CDR3 runs from the conserved cysteine through the conserved F or W. D genes are given only for firm matches. Expanded clones get a size class; other rows say once, few or many, or leave the size out.

TRBV5-4,-,TRBJ1-3,-,CASSADQGPFSGNTIYF,TGTGCCAGCAGCGCGGACCAGGGCCCTTTCTCTGGAAACACCATATATTTT
TRBV9,once,TRBJ1-5,-,CASSATGNGQPQHF,TGTGCCAGCAGCGCTACAGGGAACGGTCAGCCCCAGCATTTT
TRBV12-5,-,TRBJ2-1,-,CASGLNYPNNEQFF,TGTGCTAGTGGTTTAAACTACCCAAACAATGAGCAGTTCTTC
TRBV11-3,-,TRBJ2-2,-,CASSLGSTGELFF,TGTGCCAGCAGCTTAGGGTCCACCGGGGAGCTGTTTTTT
TRBV19,-,TRBJ2-3,TRBD1,CASSIHMPGGGTDTQYF,TGTGCCAGTAGTATTCATATGCCAGGGGGTGGCACAGATACGCAGTATTTT
TRBV23-1,-,TRBJ1-1,-,CASSPRLNTEAFF,TGCGCCAGCAGTCCTAGGTTGAACACTGAAGCTTTCTTT
TRBV5-5,-,TRBJ2-7,-,CASSLFSQAENEQYF,TGTGCCAGCAGCTTGTTCTCACAGGCGGAGAACGAGCAGTACTTC
TRBV5-1,-,TRBJ2-5,TRBD1,CASSLVATGETQYF,TGCGCCAGCAGCTTGGTGGCGACAGGGGAGACCCAGTACTTC
TRBV18,-,TRBJ2-5,-,CASSPQSGGETQYF,TGTGCCAGCTCACCCCAGTCAGGAGGAGAGACCCAGTACTTC
TRBV5-1,-,TRBJ2-5,TRBD2,CASSLMISLSGGTQYF,TGCGCCAGCAGCTTGATGATCAGTCTCTCGGGGGGGACCCAGTACTTC
TRBV28,-,TRBJ2-4,-,CASSLDSGARLDIQYF,TGTGCCAGCAGTTTAGATTCGGGGGCGAGGTTGGACATTCAGTACTTC
TRBV7-2,-,TRBJ1-2,-,CASSLEPGRSNYGYTF,TGTGCCAGCAGCCTGGAACCGGGACGAAGTAACTATGGCTACACCTTC
TRBV7-9,-,TRBJ1-2,-,CASSPTPRAGGYTF,TGTGCCAGCAGCCCGACTCCCAGGGCTGGGGGCTACACCTTC
TRBV5-1,-,TRBJ2-1,TRBD1,CASTPSDRSYNEQFF,TGCGCCAGCACCCCCTCGGACAGGTCCTACAATGAGCAGTTCTTC
TRBV29-1,-,TRBJ1-1,-,CSVSLGVTEAFF,TGCAGCGTCAGCCTTGGGGTCACTGAAGCTTTCTTT
TRBV2,-,TRBJ1-5,-,CASSENRGSNQPQHF,TGTGCCAGCAGTGAAAATAGGGGAAGCAATCAGCCCCAGCATTTT
TRBV19,-,TRBJ1-6,TRBD1,CASSLRPTGDISPLHF,TGTGCCAGTAGTTTAAGACCGACAGGGGACATTTCACCCCTCCACTTT
TRBV9,-,TRBJ2-3,TRBD2,CASSAAGRGVTDTQYF,TGTGCCAGCAGCGCCGCTGGGCGGGGGGTCACAGATACGCAGTATTTT
TRBV5-4,-,TRBJ1-1,-,CASSSGIGGEAFF,TGTGCCAGCAGCTCGGGGATCGGGGGTGAAGCTTTCTTT
TRBV7-7,-,TRBJ2-5,-,CASSLEAGETQYF,TGTGCTAGCAGCTTAGAGGCTGGGGAGACCCAGTACTTC
TRBV28,-,TRBJ2-1,TRBD2,CASSSPGLAPFTYNEQFF,TGTGCCAGCAGTTCCCCAGGACTAGCCCCATTTACCTACAATGAGCAGTTCTTC
TRBV7-2,-,TRBJ2-6,-,CASSPQGGISGANVLTF,TGTGCCAGCAGCCCCCAGGGCGGAATCTCTGGGGCCAACGTCCTGACTTTC
TRBV5-6,-,TRBJ1-1,-,CASSLVSGAYTEAFF,TGTGCCAGCAGCCTAGTCTCGGGGGCGTACACTGAAGCTTTCTTT
TRBV5-5,-,TRBJ2-7,-,CASSKAGDTTRYF,TGTGCCAGCAGCAAAGCGGGTGACACTACGCGGTACTTC
TRBV5-1,-,TRBJ1-1,-,CASSLALGNTEAFF,TGCGCCAGCAGCTTGGCCCTTGGAAACACTGAAGCTTTCTTT
TRBV4-1,-,TRBJ1-2,TRBD1,CASSSKGDRASYGYTF,TGCGCCAGCAGCTCCAAAGGCGACAGGGCCTCCTATGGCTACACCTTC
TRBV7-2,-,TRBJ2-7,TRBD1,CASSPRQGSYEQYF,TGTGCCAGCAGCCCACGACAGGGGTCCTACGAGCAGTACTTC
TRBV18,-,TRBJ2-1,-,CASSPGIASNEQFF,TGTGCCAGCTCACCGGGAATAGCCAGCAATGAGCAGTTCTTC
TRBV5-1,-,TRBJ1-1,-,CASSLGQRDTEAFF,TGCGCCAGCAGCTTGGGACAGAGGGACACTGAAGCTTTCTTT
TRBV19,few,TRBJ1-2,TRBD1,CASSIAGQANYGYTF,TGTGCCAGTAGTATAGCGGGACAGGCTAACTATGGCTACACCTTC
TRBV7-3,-,TRBJ2-7,-,CASSVHYEQYF,TGTGCCAGCAGCGTGCACTACGAGCAGTACTTC
TRBV9,-,TRBJ2-6,-,CASSVGNLPGANVLTF,TGTGCCAGCAGCGTTGGAAACCTCCCTGGGGCCAACGTCCTGACTTTC
TRBV11-1,-,TRBJ2-5,-,CASSFPVQETQYF,TGTGCCAGCAGCTTCCCAGTCCAAGAGACCCAGTACTTC
TRBV11-1,-,TRBJ2-1,TRBD2,CASSSSGVYNEQFF,TGTGCCAGCAGCTCTAGCGGGGTTTACAATGAGCAGTTCTTC
TRBV19,-,TRBJ2-1,-,CASQSEPAYNEQFF,TGTGCCAGTCAGTCGGAGCCAGCCTACAATGAGCAGTTCTTC
TRBV5-1,few,TRBJ2-7,TRBD1,CASSRGQGVYEQYF,TGCGCCAGCAGCCGAGGACAGGGTGTCTACGAGCAGTACTTC
TRBV7-2,-,TRBJ2-1,-,CASSLAGGAYNEQFF,TGTGCCAGCAGCTTAGCGGGGGGGGCTTACAATGAGCAGTTCTTC
TRBV7-2,-,TRBJ2-5,-,CASSRASAALQETQYF,TGTGCCAGCAGCCGGGCGTCTGCTGCTCTCCAAGAGACCCAGTACTTC
TRBV7-3,-,TRBJ2-3,-,CASSPGVVRDTQYF,TGTGCCAGCAGCCCGGGAGTGGTGAGGGATACGCAGTATTTT
TRBV25-1,-,TRBJ1-1,TRBD1,CASSALGQGGTEAFF,TGTGCCAGCAGTGCACTAGGACAGGGCGGCACTGAAGCTTTCTTT
TRBV2,-,TRBJ2-7,TRBD1,CASRLTPGTGWYEQYF,TGTGCCAGCCGACTCACCCCCGGGACAGGGTGGTACGAGCAGTACTTC
TRBV4-3,-,TRBJ2-3,TRBD1,CASSLGTGDSDTQYF,TGCGCCAGCAGCCTAGGGACAGGGGACTCAGATACGCAGTATTTT
TRBV5-5,-,TRBJ2-3,TRBD2,CASSLGVGSGVADTQYF,TGTGCCAGCAGCTTGGGTGTGGGTAGCGGGGTCGCAGATACGCAGTATTTT
TRBV7-2,-,TRBJ2-7,-,CASSLGRTETYEQYF,TGTGCCAGCAGCTTAGGCAGGACAGAGACCTACGAGCAGTACTTC
TRBV6-1,few,TRBJ1-5,TRBD1,CASSAKRRDSRNQPQHF,TGTGCCAGCAGTGCTAAAAGACGGGACAGCCGTAATCAGCCCCAGCATTTT
TRBV4-3,once,TRBJ1-4,-,CASSRRGAGLNEKLFF,TGCGCCAGCAGCCGTAGGGGAGCGGGGCTTAATGAAAAACTGTTTTTT
TRBV5-6,-,TRBJ2-1,-,CASSSPGHSSYNEQFF,TGTGCCAGCAGCTCTCCGGGACACAGCTCCTACAATGAGCAGTTCTTC
TRBV5-1,-,TRBJ2-6,-,CASSLQDSGANVLTF,TGCGCCAGCAGCTTACAGGACTCTGGGGCCAACGTCCTGACTTTC
TRBV11-3,once,TRBJ2-3,-,CASSLGSSTDTQYF,TGTGCCAGCAGCCTGGGTTCTAGCACAGATACGCAGTATTTT
TRBV28,-,TRBJ1-2,-,CASKHPRGAGYYGYTF,TGTGCCAGCAAGCACCCGAGGGGGGCTGGGTACTATGGCTACACCTTC
TRBV7-2,-,TRBJ2-7,TRBD2,CASRQGTSGSYEQYF,TGTGCCAGCAGGCAAGGGACTAGCGGGAGTTACGAGCAGTACTTC
TRBV19,-,TRBJ1-5,TRBD1,CASSIWQGGNQPQHF,TGTGCCAGTAGTATCTGGCAGGGGGGGAATCAGCCCCAGCATTTT
TRBV5-1,-,TRBJ1-2,-,CASSWQGDGYTF,TGCGCCAGCAGCTGGCAGGGTGATGGCTACACCTTC
TRBV6-1,-,TRBJ2-5,TRBD1,CASSERGQGVKTQYF,TGTGCCAGCAGTGAACGGGGACAGGGTGTGAAGACCCAGTACTTC
TRBV11-2,-,TRBJ1-4,-,CASSLAARQGYEKLFF,TGTGCCAGCAGCTTAGCGGCTCGGCAGGGATATGAAAAACTGTTTTTT